Here is one T cell receptor (beta chain) with its context. These data are taken from a study of blood T cell repertoires in COVID-19. Whole-study context: Donors in the United States, Italy and Spain gave samples during acute or convalescent COVID-19. Sample material is recorded as cDNA or gDNA derived from T cells, B-cell-depleted T cells, or PBMCs.

Original analysis: Reference gene primer amplification in the assay estimated nucleated cell counts. Method: immunoSEQ multiplex PCR; TCRdb's copy keeps in-frame clones and lacks some. The V and J calls and clone size were taken over from that table, and D and trimming were inferred from the DNA. The repertoire has some 220,000 clones, approximately 80% of them found once; the top ten carry about 8.9%. This CDR3 comprises 14 residues. The germline V gene encodes CDR1 SGDLS and CDR2 YYNGEE. The V gene lost 8 bases and the J gene lost 5 bases, with 16 bases spanning the gap. The J gene is TRBJ2-2, the V gene TRBV9, with a weak D call TRBD2 (6 bases). The sample comprised peripheral blood. This receptor was obtained from a man over 45 with active or convalescent COVID-19. The CDR3 sequence is CASTRRGNTGELFF. CDR3 bases: TGTGCCAGTACTCGCCGGGGGAATACCGGGGAGCTGTTTTTT.